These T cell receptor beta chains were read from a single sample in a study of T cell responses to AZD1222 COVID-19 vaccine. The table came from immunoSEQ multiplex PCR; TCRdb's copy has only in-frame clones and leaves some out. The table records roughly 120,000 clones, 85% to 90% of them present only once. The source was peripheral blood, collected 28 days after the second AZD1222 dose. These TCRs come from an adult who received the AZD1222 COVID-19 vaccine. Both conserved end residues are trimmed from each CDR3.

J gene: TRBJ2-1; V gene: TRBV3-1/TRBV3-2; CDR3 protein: ASSPLTGYAEQF
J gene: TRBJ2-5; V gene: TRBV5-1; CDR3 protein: ASSLDSYGETQY
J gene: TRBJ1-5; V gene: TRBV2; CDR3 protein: ASSQRDNPQH
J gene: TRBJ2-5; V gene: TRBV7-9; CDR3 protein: ASSLPPGLKETQY
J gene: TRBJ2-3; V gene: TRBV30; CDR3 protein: AWSGGQGDTQY
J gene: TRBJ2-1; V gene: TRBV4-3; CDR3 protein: ASSQERTSSDEQF
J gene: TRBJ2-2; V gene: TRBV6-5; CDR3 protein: ASSYSWRLDTGELF
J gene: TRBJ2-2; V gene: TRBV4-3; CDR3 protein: ASSPDNSNTGELF
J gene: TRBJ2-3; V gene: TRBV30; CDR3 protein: AWSRTSGTDTQY
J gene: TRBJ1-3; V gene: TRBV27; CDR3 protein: ASAPGDGNTIY
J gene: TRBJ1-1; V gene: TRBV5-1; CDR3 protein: ASSKYGHRMNTEAF
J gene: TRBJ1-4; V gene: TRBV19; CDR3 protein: ASSRTATNEKLF
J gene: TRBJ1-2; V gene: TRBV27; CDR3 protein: ASSDGGNFLGGYT
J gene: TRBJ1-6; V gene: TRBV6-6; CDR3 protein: ASSPEGGYSYNSPLH
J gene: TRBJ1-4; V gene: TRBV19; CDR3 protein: ASSLGLTNEKLF